This T cell receptor (beta chain) was sequenced in a study of blood T cells in healthy people across ages (dated by TCRdb to between 2014 and 2016). Looking at the study overall: In model experiments, template switching captured about one uniquely barcoded TCR beta cDNA molecule for every two T cells. Age-related changes in TCR beta repertoire diversity were measured in the study by deep sequencing normalized with unique cDNA molecular identifiers. The donors were divided into four age groups: young (average around 17 years), middle-aged (approximately 39), aged (about 56) and long-lived (roughly 82). To avoid experimental bias, donors of different ages were randomly spread across the sequencing lanes. Two additional independent replicas of 1 million unique cDNA reads from the same blood draw were analyzed for two donors (one aged 18 to 30 and one aged 80 or older). What the authors observed across the whole study: Since profiling was done on bulk unsorted PBMCs, naive and antigen-experienced compartments could not be conclusively compared. Estimates of total diversity from one million sequenced T cells were regarded as lower bounds and underestimates. Compared with the aged group, the long-lived group had more naive CD4+ T cells, fewer expanded clones and increased TCR diversity, suggesting age selection. The percentage of naive T cells measured by flow cytometry correlated strongly with observed TCR beta diversity. Because donor CMV infection status was unknown, age-related changes in expanded clonotypes were potentially confounded. As age increased, observed TCR beta diversity per million T cells dropped in a roughly linear way, and a significant reduction was already evident by age 40.

In the case of this clonotype: No cognate antigen has been identified for it. The record has no base qualities; no much larger clone is one base away.

Systemically healthy Caucasian individuals from Russia, over 30 in total and aged about 6 to 95 years, were included as donors. Each donor gave about 10 milliliters of peripheral blood, drawn into EDTA-treated Vacutainer tubes. Ficoll-Paque density-gradient centrifugation was used to isolate PBMCs, with at least 6 million obtained per sample. Total RNA, at least 6 micrograms per sample, was extracted from PBMCs with Trizol reagent. For every donor, an aliquot of PBMCs went through flow cytometry to measure the percentages of naive CD45RAhigh/CD27high T cells. The library came from 5' RACE. The sequencer was an Illumina HiSeq 2500. A second PCR of roughly 6 to 11 cycles was run with a J-beta primer mix and a sample-barcoded 5' primer. Each TCR beta cDNA molecule received a unique molecular identifier from a template-switch 5' adaptor carrying 12 random nucleotides. Each sample yielded at least 3 million CDR3-containing paired-end reads. First-strand cDNA was synthesized from all RNA with the Mint cDNA synthesis kit, primed by a TRBC-specific oligonucleotide. Following uracil-DNA glycosylase treatment, all cDNA underwent a first 18-cycle PCR with the universal primers M1SS and BC2_uni_R. As for the original processing: Each sample was normalized by randomly selecting 1 million high-quality reads, each carrying a distinct molecular identifier. Reads sharing molecular identifiers were discarded rather than binned into consensus sequences. CDR3 identification, clonotype clustering and error correction used MiTCR with a Q25 quality threshold and the strictest error-elimination algorithm. A nonparametric unseen species model with Euler transformation was used to estimate a lower bound on total TCR beta diversity. TCRdb trimmed public reads at Q25 via fastp, called clones via MiXCR and kept in-frame beta chains. Entries are consolidated by CDR3 protein sequence, retaining the most common genes and DNA. The V and J calls and clone size are TCRdb's, not the authors'. Recorded for this sample are 980,000 or so distinct CDR3 sequences; 45% to 50% of them occurred a single time. About an eighth of the sample is taken by the ten largest.

This sequence originates from a man younger than 40 in good health. The sequencing sample was made of blood.

In nucleotides, the sequence is TGCGCCAGCAGCTCCGAGTCGGACAGACCGACCTACAATGAGCAGTTCTTC. Its amino acids are CASSSESDRPTYNEQFF. The rearranged segments are TRBV5-1 and TRBJ2-1; the best D guess is TRBD1, with 6 bases matching. CDR1 SGHRS and CDR2 YFSETQ were looked up in the germline V gene. The CDR3 runs 17 residues from the cysteine to the phenylalanine. The sequence is cut down to CDR3 DNA, 51 bases in frame from base 1. Trimming takes 3 bases from V and 2 bases from J, and the germline ends sit 18 bases apart.